The entry below describes one T cell receptor beta chain. Its antigen remains unknown. V was clipped by 7 bases and J by 6 bases, with 18 bases between them. The CDR3 totals 14 residues. CDR1 SGHKS and CDR2 YYEKEE come from the germline V gene (reference sequence). This sample was included in a study of cytomegalovirus exposure and HLA in healthy donors. Both 60 Vbeta primers and 13 Jbeta primers went into the PCR. TCRdb's copy holds only in-frame clones and misses some; the assay was immunoSEQ multiplex PCR. This sample has 95,000 to 150,000 clones; 15% to 19% occur once, and the top ten carry about 2%. Study-level results: In a later analysis, at a false discovery rate of 0.05, about 17,000 TCR beta sequences matched HLA alleles. There were 164 TCR beta chains listed as cytomegalovirus-associated.

Sequenced sample: PBMCs. The chain is built from TRBV5-5 and TRBJ2-3, with a tentative D call TRBD2 (6 bases). The TCR was taken from a woman between 18 and 29 years old in good health and CMV-seronegative. CDR3 DNA sequence: TGTGCCAGCCTGCTGGGGGGAGCGTCGGATACGCAGTATTTT. This translates into CASLLGGASDTQYF.